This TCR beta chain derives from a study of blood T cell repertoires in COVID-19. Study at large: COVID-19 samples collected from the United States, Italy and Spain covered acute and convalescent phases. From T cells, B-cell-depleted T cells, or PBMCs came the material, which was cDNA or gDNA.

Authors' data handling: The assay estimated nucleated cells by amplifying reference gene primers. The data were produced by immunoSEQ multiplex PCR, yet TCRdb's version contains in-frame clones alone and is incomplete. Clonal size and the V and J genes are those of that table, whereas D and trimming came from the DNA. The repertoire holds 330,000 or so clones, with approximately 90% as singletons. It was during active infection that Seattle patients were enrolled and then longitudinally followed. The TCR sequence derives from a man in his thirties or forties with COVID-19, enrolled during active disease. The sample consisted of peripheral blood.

In nucleotides, the CDR3 is TGTGCCAGCAGTTCTGGAGGACTAGCTTACGAGCAGTACTTC. As protein: CASSSGGLAYEQYF. The chain is built from TRBV6-6 and TRBJ2-7; 8 positions match TRBD2. This CDR3 contains 14 residues. The germline gives CDR1 MNHNY, CDR2 SVGAGI (reference sequence). J was trimmed by 4 bases and V by 4 bases; bases with no gene match: 6.